A single T cell receptor beta chain is shown here with its context. The antigen is undetermined. This specimen belongs to a study of T cells in Graves' hyperthyroidism and ophthalmopathy. Researchers amplified the TCR beta CDR3 regions from RNA transcripts. HTBI primers drove first-round RT-PCR of the TCR CDR3. TCRdb reanalysed the multiplex PCR reads using MiXCR and keeps one entry per CDR3 protein. The sample yields 660,000 or so distinct CDR3 sequences, roughly 45% seen once. This CDR3 region has 12 residues. Germline V gene sequence: CDR1 SEHNR, CDR2 FQNEAQ (reference sequence). The junction had 2 bases not matched to a gene; V was cut back by 8 bases and J by 6 bases. Clinical symptoms, serum thyroxine and TRAb, thyroid ultrasound and orbital computed tomography together formed the diagnostic basis. Study-wide results and caveats: Expanded thyroid clonotypes (above 0.001) were mostly also found in blood. Ophthalmopathy prediction by the model preceded onset by a median roughly 6 months. Stable hyperthyroidism was told apart from ophthalmopathy by a model built on 13 V-J features.

This chain uses TRBV7-9 with TRBJ2-7; 12 nucleotides agree with TRBD2. Sequencing was performed on peripheral blood or thyroid tissue (not recorded which). The sequence derives from an adult man with Graves' disease, either hyperthyroidism or ophthalmopathy (not recorded which). CDR3 sequence (DNA): TGTGCCAGCCAGGGACTAGCGGGCGAGCAGTACTTC. Protein sequence: CASQGLAGEQYF.